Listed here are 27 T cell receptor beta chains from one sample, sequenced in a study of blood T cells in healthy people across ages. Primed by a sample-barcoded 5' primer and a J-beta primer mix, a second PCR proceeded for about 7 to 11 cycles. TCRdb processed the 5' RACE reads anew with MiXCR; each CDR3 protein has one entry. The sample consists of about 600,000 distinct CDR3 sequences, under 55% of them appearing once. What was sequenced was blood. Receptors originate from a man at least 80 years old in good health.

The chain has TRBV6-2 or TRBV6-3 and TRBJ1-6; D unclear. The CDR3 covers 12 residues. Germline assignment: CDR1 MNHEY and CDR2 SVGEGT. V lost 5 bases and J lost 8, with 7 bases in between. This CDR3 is CASSQLHSPLHF. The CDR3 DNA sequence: TGTGCCAGCAGTCAACTACATTCACCCCTCCACTTT.

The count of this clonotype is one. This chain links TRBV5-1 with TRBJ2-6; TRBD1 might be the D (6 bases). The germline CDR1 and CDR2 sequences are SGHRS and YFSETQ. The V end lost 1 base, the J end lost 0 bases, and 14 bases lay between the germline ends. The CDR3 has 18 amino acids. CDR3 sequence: CASSLLGGSASGANVLTF. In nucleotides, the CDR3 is TGCGCCAGCAGCTTGTTAGGGGGTAGTGCCTCTGGGGCCAACGTCCTGACTTTC. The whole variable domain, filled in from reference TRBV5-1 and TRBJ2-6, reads KAGVTQTPRYLIKTRGQQVTLSCSPISGHRSVSWYQQTPGQGLQFLFEYFSETQRNKGNFPGRFSGRQFSNSRSEMNVSTLELGDSALYLCASSLLGGSASGANVLTFGAGSRLTVL.

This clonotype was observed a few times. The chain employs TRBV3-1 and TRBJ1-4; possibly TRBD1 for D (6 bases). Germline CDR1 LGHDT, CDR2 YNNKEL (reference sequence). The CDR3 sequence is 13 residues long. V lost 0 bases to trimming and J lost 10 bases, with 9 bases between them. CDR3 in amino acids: CASSQDRGGKLFF. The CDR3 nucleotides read TGTGCCAGCAGCCAAGACAGGGGAGGAAAACTGTTTTTT.

CDR3 region: CASSRGLAGGVLGAQETQYF. The DNA of the CDR3 is TGTGCCAGCAGCCGCGGACTAGCGGGGGGAGTATTGGGTGCGCAAGAGACCCAGTACTTC. J is TRBJ2-5 and V is TRBV7-9, with 14 bases matching TRBD2. The J segment lost 2 bases and the V segment lost 5 bases, leaving 16 bases of the junction unmatched. The CDR3 totals 20 residues. Germline V gene data show CDR1 as SEHNR and CDR2 as FQNEAQ (reference sequence).

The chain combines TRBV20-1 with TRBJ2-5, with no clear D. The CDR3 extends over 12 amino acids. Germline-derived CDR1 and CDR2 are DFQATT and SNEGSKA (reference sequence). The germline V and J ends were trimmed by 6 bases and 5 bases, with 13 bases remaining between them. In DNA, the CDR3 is TGCAGTGCCCCCCTCCGCCTGGAGACCCAGTACTTC. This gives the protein CSAPLRLETQYF.

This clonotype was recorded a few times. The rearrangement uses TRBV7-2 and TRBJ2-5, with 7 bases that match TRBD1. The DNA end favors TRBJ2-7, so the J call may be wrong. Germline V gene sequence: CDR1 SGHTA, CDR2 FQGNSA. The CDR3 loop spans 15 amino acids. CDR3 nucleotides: TGTGCCAGCAGCTTAGCAGTACAGGGGCTTTCCGAGCAGTACTTC. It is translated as CASSLAVQGLSEQYF.

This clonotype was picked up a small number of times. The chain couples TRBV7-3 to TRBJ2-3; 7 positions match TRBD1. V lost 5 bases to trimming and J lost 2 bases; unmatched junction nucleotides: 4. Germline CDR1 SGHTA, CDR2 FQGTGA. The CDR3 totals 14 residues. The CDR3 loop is CASSPQGITDTQYF. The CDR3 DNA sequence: TGTGCCAGCAGCCCACAGGGGATCACAGATACGCAGTATTTT.

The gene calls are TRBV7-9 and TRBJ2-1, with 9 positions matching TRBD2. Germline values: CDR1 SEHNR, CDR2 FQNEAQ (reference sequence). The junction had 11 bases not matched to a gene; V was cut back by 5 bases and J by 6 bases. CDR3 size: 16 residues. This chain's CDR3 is CASSPWGGTSFNEQFF. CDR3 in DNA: TGTGCCAGCAGCCCGTGGGGTGGGACTAGCTTCAATGAGCAGTTCTTC.

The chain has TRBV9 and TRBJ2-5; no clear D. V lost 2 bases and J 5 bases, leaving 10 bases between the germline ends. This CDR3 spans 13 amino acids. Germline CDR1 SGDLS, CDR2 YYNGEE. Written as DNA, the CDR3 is TGTGCCAGCAGCGTTGGCTTAGACGAGACCCAGTACTTC. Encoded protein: CASSVGLDETQYF.

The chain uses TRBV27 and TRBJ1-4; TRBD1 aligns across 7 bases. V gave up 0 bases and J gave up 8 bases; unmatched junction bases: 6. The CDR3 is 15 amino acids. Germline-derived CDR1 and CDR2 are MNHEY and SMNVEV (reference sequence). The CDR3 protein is CASSLSAGGEEKLFF. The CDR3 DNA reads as TGTGCCAGCAGTTTATCAGCAGGGGGGGAAGAAAAACTGTTTTTT.

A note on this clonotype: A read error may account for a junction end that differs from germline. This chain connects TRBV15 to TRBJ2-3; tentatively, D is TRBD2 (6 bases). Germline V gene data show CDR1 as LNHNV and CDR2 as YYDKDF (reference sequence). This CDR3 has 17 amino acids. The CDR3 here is CTTSRDLGLRNTDTQYF. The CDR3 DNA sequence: TGTACCACCAGCAGAGATCTGGGACTTAGGAACACAGATACGCAGTATTTT.

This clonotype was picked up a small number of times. The DNA for the CDR3 is TGCAGCGTACCCCGGACTAGTTTGAGGTTCAATGAGCAGTTCTTC. The encoded protein is CSVPRTSLRFNEQFF. The rearrangement joins TRBV29-1 to TRBJ2-1; 7 nucleotides match TRBD2. With V trimmed by 6 bases and J by 6 bases, 14 bases remained unmatched. CDR3 size: 15 residues. The germline gives CDR1 SQVTM, CDR2 ANQGSEA.

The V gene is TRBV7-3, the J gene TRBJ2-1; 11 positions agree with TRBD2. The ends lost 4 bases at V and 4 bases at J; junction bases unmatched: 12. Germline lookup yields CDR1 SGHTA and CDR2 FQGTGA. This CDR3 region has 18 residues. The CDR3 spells CASSSGYRLAGPYNEQFF. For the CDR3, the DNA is TGTGCCAGCAGCTCCGGATACCGACTAGCGGGACCATACAATGAGCAGTTCTTC.

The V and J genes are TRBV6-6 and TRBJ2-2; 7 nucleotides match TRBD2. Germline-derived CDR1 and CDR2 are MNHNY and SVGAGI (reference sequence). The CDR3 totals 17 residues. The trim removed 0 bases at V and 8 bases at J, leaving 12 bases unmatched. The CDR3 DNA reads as TGTGCCAGCAGTTACTCGACAGCGGAGGGAGGGAAAGGGGAGCTGTTTTTT. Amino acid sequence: CASSYSTAEGGKGELFF.

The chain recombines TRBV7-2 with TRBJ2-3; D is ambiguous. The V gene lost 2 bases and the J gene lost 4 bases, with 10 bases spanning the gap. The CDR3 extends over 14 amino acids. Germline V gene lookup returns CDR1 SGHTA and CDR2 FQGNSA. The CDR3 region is CASSLLPPADTQYF. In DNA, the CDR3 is TGTGCCAGCAGCTTATTACCTCCCGCAGATACGCAGTATTTT.

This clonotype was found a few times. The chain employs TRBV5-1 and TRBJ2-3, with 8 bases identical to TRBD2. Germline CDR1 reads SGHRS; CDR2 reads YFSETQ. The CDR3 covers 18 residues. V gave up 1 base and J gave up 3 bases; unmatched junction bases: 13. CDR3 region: CASSLRGVGGAPTDTQYF. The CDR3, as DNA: TGCGCCAGCAGCTTGAGAGGTGTCGGGGGGGCCCCGACAGATACGCAGTATTTT.

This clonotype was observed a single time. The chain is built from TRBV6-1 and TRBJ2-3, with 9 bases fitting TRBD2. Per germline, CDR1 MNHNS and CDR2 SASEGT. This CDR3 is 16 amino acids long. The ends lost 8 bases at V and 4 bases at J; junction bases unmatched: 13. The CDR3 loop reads CASLSVASGIADTQYF. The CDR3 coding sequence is TGTGCCAGCTTGAGTGTAGCTAGCGGGATAGCAGATACGCAGTATTTT.

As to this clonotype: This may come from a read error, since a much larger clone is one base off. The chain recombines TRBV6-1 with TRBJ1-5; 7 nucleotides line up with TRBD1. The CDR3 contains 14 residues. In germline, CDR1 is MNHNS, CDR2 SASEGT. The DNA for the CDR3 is TGTACCAGCAATCTCCGGGACAGCGGTCAGCCCCAGCATTTT. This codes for CTSNLRDSGQPQHF.

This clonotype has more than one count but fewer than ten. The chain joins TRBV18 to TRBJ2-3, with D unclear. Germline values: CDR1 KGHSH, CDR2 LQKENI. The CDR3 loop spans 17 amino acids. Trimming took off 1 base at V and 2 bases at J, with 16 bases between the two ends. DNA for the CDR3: TGTGCCAGCTCACCACGAACCGGGCTGGGTCCCACAGATACGCAGTATTTT. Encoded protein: CASSPRTGLGPTDTQYF.

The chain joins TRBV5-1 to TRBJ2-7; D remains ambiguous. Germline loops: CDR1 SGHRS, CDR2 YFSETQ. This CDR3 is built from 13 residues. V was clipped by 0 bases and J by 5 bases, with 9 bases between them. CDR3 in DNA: TGCGCCAGCAGCTTGGGGCCTGAGGACGAGCAGTACTTC. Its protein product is CASSLGPEDEQYF.

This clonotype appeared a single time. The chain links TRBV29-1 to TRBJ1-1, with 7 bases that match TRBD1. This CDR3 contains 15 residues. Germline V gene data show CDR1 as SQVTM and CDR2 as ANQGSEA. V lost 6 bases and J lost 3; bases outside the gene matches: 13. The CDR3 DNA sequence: TGCAGCGTGACAAACCCCGGGACAGCCCACACTGAAGCTTTCTTT. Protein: CSVTNPGTAHTEAFF.

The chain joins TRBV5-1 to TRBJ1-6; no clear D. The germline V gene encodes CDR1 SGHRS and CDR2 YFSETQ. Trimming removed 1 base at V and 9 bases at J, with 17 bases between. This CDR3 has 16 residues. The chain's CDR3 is CASSLSGLQDVSPLHF. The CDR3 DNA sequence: TGCGCCAGCAGCTTGTCCGGACTTCAGGATGTTTCACCCCTCCACTTT. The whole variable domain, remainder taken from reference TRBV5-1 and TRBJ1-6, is KAGVTQTPRYLIKTRGQQVTLSCSPISGHRSVSWYQQTPGQGLQFLFEYFSETQRNKGNFPGRFSGRQFSNSRSEMNVSTLELGDSALYLCASSLSGLQDVSPLHFGNGTRLTVT.

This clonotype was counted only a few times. The CDR3 is CSARSSLATSSYEQYF. Written as DNA, the CDR3 is TGCAGTGCTAGATCCTCACTAGCGACTAGCTCCTACGAGCAGTACTTC. The V gene is TRBV20-1, the J gene TRBJ2-7; 7 bases map to TRBD2. Losses at the gene ends were 2 bases for V and 0 bases for J; bases not matched to a gene: 10. There are 16 residues in the CDR3. Germline CDR1 DFQATT, CDR2 SNEGSKA (reference sequence).

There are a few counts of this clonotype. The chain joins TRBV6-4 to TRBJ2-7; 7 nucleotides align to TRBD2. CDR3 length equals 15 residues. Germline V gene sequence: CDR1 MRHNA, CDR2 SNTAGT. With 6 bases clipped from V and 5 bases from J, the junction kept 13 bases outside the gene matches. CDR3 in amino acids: CASSPLGGTFDEQYF. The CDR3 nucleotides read TGTGCCAGCAGCCCCCTGGGAGGGACCTTCGACGAGCAGTACTTC.

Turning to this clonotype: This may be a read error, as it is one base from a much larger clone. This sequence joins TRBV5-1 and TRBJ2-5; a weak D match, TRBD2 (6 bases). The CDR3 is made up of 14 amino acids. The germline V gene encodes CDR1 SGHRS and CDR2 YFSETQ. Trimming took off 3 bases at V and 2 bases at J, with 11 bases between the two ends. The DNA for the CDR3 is TGCGCCAGCAGCTGGGCGGGAATGCAAGAGACCCAGTACTTC. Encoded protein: CASSWAGMQETQYF.

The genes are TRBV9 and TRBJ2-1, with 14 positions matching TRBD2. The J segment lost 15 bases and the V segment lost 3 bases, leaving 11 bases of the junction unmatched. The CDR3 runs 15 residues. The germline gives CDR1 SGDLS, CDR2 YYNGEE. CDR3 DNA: TGTGCCAGCAGCGCGACTAGCGGGGGGGCCATAGGGCCGTTCTTC. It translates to CASSATSGGAIGPFF.

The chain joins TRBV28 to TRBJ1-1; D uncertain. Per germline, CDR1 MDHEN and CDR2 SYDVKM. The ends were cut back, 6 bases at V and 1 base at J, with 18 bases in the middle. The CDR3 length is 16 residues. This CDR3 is CASRLPGTARNTEAFF. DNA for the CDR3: TGTGCCAGCAGGTTGCCAGGAACAGCCAGGAACACTGAAGCTTTCTTT.